This TCR beta chain came from a study of shared clonotypes between healthy human individuals (dated by TCRdb to the early 2020s). Describing the broader study: Two women and a few men aged 18 to 49 years were included in the cohort. For each donor, CD4 naive and CD4 memory were each run on three plates, CD8 naive on two plates, and CD8 memory on one plate. To estimate repertoire size and how much clonotype sharing occurs between individuals, the study deeply sequenced the blood TCR repertoires of five healthy adults. Different laboratories and diverse techniques were used to prepare libraries and sequence TCR repertoires, to increase sequencing depth and limit assay-specific biases. Between about 0.8 and 9 billion PBMCs per donor were obtained by leukapheresis.

This clone was recorded a few times. Which antigen it targets is not known. Qualities for individual bases were not recorded, and no much larger clone is one base off. TCR CDR3 regions were amplified from genomic DNA by multiplex PCR using the deep immunoSEQ assay. For each cell subset, the extracted genomic DNA was distributed evenly across all wells of several immunoSEQ 96-well plates, and each plate served as one replicate. For sorted subsets, each replicate PCR was loaded with approximately 200 ng genomic DNA, equivalent to some 31,000 T cell genomes. The purified libraries were quantified using a Qubit 3.0 fluorometer, sized with a Bioanalyzer 2100, and then quantified again using the KAPA Library Quantification kit. Every immunoSEQ 96-well plate was sequenced on a separate single-read 150-cycle Illumina NextSeq 550 flow cell. The authors' analysis ran thus. Because the immunoSEQ output included only junctional sequences and no quality scores, the filtering could not be the same as the filtering used for full-length reads. Sequences were annotated with PyIR, a Python wrapper for IgBLAST v1.9, and V/J genes and CDR3 were assigned using IMGT germline references. Reads with weak V/J assignments (E-value above 1e-6), missing CDR3, stop codons, out-of-frame junctions, or ambiguous translated residues were removed. V3J clonotypes were defined as sequences sharing the same inferred V gene, J gene, and CDR3 amino acid sequence. To compute the percentage overlap between repertoires, the number of shared unique clonotypes was divided by the size of the smaller repertoire. RTK rarefaction, the Chao1 estimator, and Recon v2.1 estimates of unobserved clonotypes were used to assess repertoire richness. For all TCRbeta clonotypes obtained by the gDNA method from several donors, generation probabilities were computed with OLGA. As stored in TCRdb, this immuneACCESS dataset retains in-frame rearrangements with V and J assigned. A fraction of the clones does not appear; measured against another copy, unresolved V genes explain less than half of the discrepancy, and the remainder lacks a known reason. V, J and clone size were drawn from that table, and D and trimming were deduced from the DNA. The sample contains about 1,800,000 clones, about 95% of them found a single time. Approximately 1.2% of the sample lies in the top ten.

What the work shows at the level of the full study, not this receptor alone: Higher generation probabilities were observed for clonotypes shared by all four sorted-subset donors than for non-shared clonotypes. Naive subsets generally had larger estimated clonotype richness than memory subsets. Across a few donors, approximately 4.9% of naive CD4, approximately 3.6% of naive CD8, approximately 2.5% of memory CD4, and approximately 0.4% of memory CD8 clonotypes were shared. The small number of donors limited the genetic and exposure-history diversity represented. Sampling was limited to blood, and TCR repertoires in tissue likely differ from TCR repertoires in blood. Based on pairwise subsampling, the degree of clonotype sharing among donors was expected to be affected by sequencing depth. Rarefaction of sorted-subset datasets indicated incomplete sequencing despite the large sequencing depth.

Looking up the germline V gene yields CDR1 MDHEN and CDR2 SYDVKM. The CDR3 measures 14 amino acids from cysteine to phenylalanine. Just CDR3 DNA is preserved here, 42 bases in frame from base 1. V lost 6 bases and J lost 0 bases; the stretch between them is 9 bases long. CD8 naive samples were obtained by positive selection for CCR7 among CD45RO-negative cells, yielding a CD45RA+CCR7+ population from which TemRA cells were excluded. Donors were healthy HIV-negative adults with no recently reported acute infections or vaccinations. Every donor was a Caucasian adult residing in Nashville, Tennessee, USA. After blood collection by leukapheresis, PBMCs were isolated using Ficoll-Histopaque density gradient centrifugation and then cryopreserved in the vapor phase of liquid nitrogen. Analytical flow cytometry was used to check the purity and quantity of every magnetically sorted T cell population. Genomic DNA was isolated from each sorted fraction and quantified by UV absorbance on a Nanodrop 2000c.

This chain is built from TRBV28 and TRBJ1-5; no D gene can be assigned with confidence. The clonotype originates from a man younger than 35 in good health. Sequencing was done on a sample of naive CD8+ T cells sorted from blood. In the paper's terms, the cell subset or site label means: CD45RA+CCR7+. CDR3 loop: CASRAGFSNQPQHF. Read as DNA, the sequence is TGTGCCAGCAGGGCCGGTTTTAGCAATCAGCCCCAGCATTTT.